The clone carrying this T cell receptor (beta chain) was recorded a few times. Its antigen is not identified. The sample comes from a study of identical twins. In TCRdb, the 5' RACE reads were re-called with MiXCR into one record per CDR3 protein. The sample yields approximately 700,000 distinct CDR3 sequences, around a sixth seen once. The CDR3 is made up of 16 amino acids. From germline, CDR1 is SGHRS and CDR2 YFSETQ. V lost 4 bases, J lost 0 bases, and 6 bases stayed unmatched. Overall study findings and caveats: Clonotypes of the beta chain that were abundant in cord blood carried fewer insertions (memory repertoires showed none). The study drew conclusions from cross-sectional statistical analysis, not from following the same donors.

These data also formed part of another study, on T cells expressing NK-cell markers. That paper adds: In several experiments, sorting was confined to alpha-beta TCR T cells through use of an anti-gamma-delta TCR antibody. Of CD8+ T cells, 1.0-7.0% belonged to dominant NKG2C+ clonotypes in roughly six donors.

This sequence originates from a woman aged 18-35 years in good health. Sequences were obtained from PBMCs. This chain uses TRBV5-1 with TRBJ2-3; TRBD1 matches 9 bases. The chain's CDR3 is CASSLGQGPSTDTQYF. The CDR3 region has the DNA TGCGCCAGCAGCCTGGGACAGGGCCCAAGCACAGATACGCAGTATTTT.